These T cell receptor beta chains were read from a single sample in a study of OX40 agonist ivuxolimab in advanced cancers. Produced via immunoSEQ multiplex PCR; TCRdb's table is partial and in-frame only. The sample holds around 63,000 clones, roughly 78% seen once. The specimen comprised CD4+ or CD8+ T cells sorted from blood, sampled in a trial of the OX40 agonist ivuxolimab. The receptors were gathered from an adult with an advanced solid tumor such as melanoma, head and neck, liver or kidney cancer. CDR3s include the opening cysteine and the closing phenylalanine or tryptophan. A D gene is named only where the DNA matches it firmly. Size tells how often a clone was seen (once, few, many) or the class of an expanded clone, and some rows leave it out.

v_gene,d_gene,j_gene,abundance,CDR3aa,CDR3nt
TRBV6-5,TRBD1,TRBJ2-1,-,CASSEGQGVYNEQFF,TGTGCCAGCAGCGAGGGACAGGGTGTTTACAATGAGCAGTTCTTC
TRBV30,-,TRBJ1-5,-,CAWRLDGGNQPQHF,TGTGCCTGGAGGCTAGACGGAGGCAATCAGCCCCAGCATTTT
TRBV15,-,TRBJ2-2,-,CATSRERRLGNTGELFF,TGTGCCACCAGCAGAGAAAGGAGGCTCGGGAACACCGGGGAGCTGTTTTTT
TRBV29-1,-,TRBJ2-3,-,CSVISLAGVDTQYF,TGCAGCGTAATTTCTCTGGCAGGGGTAGATACGCAGTATTTT
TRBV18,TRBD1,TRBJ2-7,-,CASSPPRTGSDEQYF,TGTGCCAGCTCACCACCTCGGACAGGGTCGGACGAGCAGTACTTC
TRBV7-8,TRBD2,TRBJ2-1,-,CASSLGGGYNEQFF,TGTGCCAGCAGCTTAGGGGGGGGCTACAATGAGCAGTTCTTC
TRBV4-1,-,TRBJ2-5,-,CASSHLGGVQETQYF,TGCGCCAGCAGCCACCTAGGGGGTGTCCAAGAGACCCAGTACTTC
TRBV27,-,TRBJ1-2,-,CASSSLPQGAFYGYTF,TGTGCCAGCAGTTCCCTCCCACAGGGTGCGTTCTATGGCTACACCTTC
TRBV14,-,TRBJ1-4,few,CASSFRATNEKLFF,TGTGCCAGCAGCTTCCGTGCAACTAATGAAAAACTGTTTTTT
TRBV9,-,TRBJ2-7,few,CASSVGAGYEQYF,TGTGCCAGCAGCGTGGGGGCGGGGTACGAGCAGTACTTC
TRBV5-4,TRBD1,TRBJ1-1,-,CASNKGQANTEAFF,TGTGCCAGCAACAAGGGACAGGCGAACACTGAAGCTTTCTTT
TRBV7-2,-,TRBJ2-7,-,CASSHFLGGVEQYF,TGTGCCAGCAGTCATTTCCTGGGCGGGGTCGAGCAGTACTTC
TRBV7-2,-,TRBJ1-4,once,CASSLQGTAEKLFF,TGTGCCAGCAGCCTCCAGGGGACGGCTGAAAAACTGTTTTTT
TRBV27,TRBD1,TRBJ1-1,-,CASSYYRGTEAFF,TGTGCCAGCAGTTACTACAGGGGGACTGAAGCTTTCTTT
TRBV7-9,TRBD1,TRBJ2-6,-,CASSSWDRGSSGANVLTF,TGTGCCAGCAGCTCCTGGGACAGGGGTAGCTCTGGGGCCAACGTCCTGACTTTC
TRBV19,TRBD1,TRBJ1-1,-,CASSSSGQMNTEAFF,TGTGCCAGTAGTTCCTCGGGACAGATGAACACTGAAGCTTTCTTT
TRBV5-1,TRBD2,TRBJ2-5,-,CASTPGVAGGQETQYF,TGCGCCAGCACCCCGGGGGTAGCGGGGGGCCAGGAGACCCAGTACTTC
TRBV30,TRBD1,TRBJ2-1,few,CAWSTGTGSRNEQFF,TGTGCCTGGAGTACGGGGACAGGTAGTAGGAATGAGCAGTTCTTC
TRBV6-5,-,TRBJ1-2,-,CASSNAGARGYTF,TGTGCCAGCAGTAACGCAGGGGCGAGGGGCTACACCTTC
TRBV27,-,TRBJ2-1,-,CASTQARGEQFF,TGTGCCAGCACCCAAGCTAGGGGTGAGCAGTTCTTC
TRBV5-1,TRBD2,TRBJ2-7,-,CASSVTSGSVNEQYF,TGCGCCAGCAGCGTAACTAGCGGGAGTGTCAACGAGCAGTACTTC
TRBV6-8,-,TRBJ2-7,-,CASRIPGARGEQYF,TGTGCCAGCAGGATACCCGGCGCCCGAGGCGAGCAGTACTTC
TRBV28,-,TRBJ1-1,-,CASSLKFSRGEAFF,TGTGCCAGCAGTTTAAAATTTTCGCGAGGTGAAGCTTTCTTT
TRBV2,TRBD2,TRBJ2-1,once,CASIKRGTLDEQFF,TGTGCCAGCATTAAGCGGGGTACCCTCGATGAGCAGTTCTTC
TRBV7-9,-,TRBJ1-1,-,CASSKGDTNTEAFF,TGTGCCAGCAGCAAGGGGGACACGAACACTGAAGCTTTCTTT
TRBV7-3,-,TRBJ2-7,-,CASSLGTTDSYEQYF,TGTGCCAGCAGCCTGGGGACGACAGACTCCTACGAGCAGTACTTC
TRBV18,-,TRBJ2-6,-,CASSPLYSGANVLTF,TGTGCCAGCTCACCACTGTACTCTGGGGCCAACGTCCTGACTTTC
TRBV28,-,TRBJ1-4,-,CATQAGGIGEKLFF,TGTGCCACACAGGCTGGGGGTATAGGGGAAAAACTGTTTTTT
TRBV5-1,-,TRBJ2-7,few,CASSLEGDEQYF,TGCGCCAGCAGCTTGGAAGGGGACGAGCAGTACTTC
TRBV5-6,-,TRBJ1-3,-,CASSFSGAGNTIYF,TGTGCCAGCAGCTTTTCAGGGGCTGGAAACACCATATATTTT
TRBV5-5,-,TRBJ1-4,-,CASSLVPSATNEKLFF,TGTGCCAGCAGCTTGGTTCCGTCGGCAACTAATGAAAAACTGTTTTTT
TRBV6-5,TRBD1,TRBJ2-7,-,CASSFTGQGASEQYF,TGTGCCAGCAGTTTCACGGGGCAGGGGGCTAGCGAGCAGTACTTC
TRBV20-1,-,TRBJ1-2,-,CSATDGYTF,TGCAGTGCCACGGATGGCTACACCTTC
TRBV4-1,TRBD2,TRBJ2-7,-,CASSLGLAREQYF,TGCGCCAGCAGCCTCGGACTAGCTCGGGAGCAGTACTTC
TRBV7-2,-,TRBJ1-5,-,CASSLQGGQPQHF,TGTGCCAGCAGCCTCCAGGGCGGCCAGCCCCAGCATTTT
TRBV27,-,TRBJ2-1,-,CASSLSGQGSYNEQFF,TGTGCCAGCAGTTTATCGGGGCAGGGCTCCTACAATGAGCAGTTCTTC
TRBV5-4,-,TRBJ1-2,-,CASSLDRVYGYTF,TGTGCCAGCAGCTTGGACAGGGTCTATGGCTACACCTTC
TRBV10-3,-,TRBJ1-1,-,CAISEGDMIPEAFF,TGTGCCATCAGTGAGGGTGACATGATCCCTGAAGCTTTCTTT
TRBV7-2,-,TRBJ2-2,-,CASSQDQTGELFF,TGCGCCAGCAGCCAAGATCAAACCGGGGAGCTGTTTTTT
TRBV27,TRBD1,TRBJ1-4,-,CASSQDRGYEKLFF,TGTGCCAGCAGCCAAGACAGGGGGTATGAAAAACTGTTTTTT
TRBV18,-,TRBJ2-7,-,CASSPTFGQGSYEQYF,TGTGCCAGCTCACCCACTTTCGGTCAGGGATCGTACGAGCAGTACTTC
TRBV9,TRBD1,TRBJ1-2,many,CASSPRDRVEYGYTF,TGTGCCAGCAGCCCCCGGGACAGGGTGGAATATGGCTACACCTTC
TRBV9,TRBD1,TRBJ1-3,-,CASSETGTSGNTIYF,TGTGCCAGCAGTGAGACAGGGACGTCTGGAAACACCATATATTTT